The rows below give T cell receptor beta chains drawn from one sample of a study of cytomegalovirus exposure and HLA in healthy donors. Sequencing was performed with immunoSEQ multiplex PCR; in TCRdb, only in-frame clones are kept and a portion is missing. This repertoire includes fewer than 110,000 clones. The sample comprised PBMCs. The receptors derive from a man between 40 and 49 years old in good health and CMV-seronegative. Both conserved end residues are trimmed from each CDR3. Each record gives: J gene, V gene, CDR3 protein.

TRBJ2-7 | TRBV5-1 | ASSHSGSSYEQY
TRBJ1-1 | TRBV2 | ASSGDRRNTEAF
TRBJ2-5 | TRBV29-1 | SVESLWQGGSKQY
TRBJ2-3 | TRBV19 | ASSAGQGTTDTQY
TRBJ2-3 | TRBV10-2 | ATSLTDTQY
TRBJ1-1 | TRBV6-4 | ASSPGGQNTEAF
TRBJ2-1 | TRBV6-1 | ASSGLRTSGRVGEQF
TRBJ2-5 | TRBV5-1 | ASSLAGTGEETQY
TRBJ1-4 | TRBV4-3 | ASSQDLGGTYEKLF
TRBJ2-3 | TRBV11-2 | ASSKAGTSAESSTDTQY
TRBJ2-4 | TRBV5-1 | ASSLAGLAGQNIQY
TRBJ1-5 | TRBV19 | ASSIVGDQPQH
TRBJ2-3 | TRBV10-1 | ASSASWTSTDTQY
TRBJ1-1 | TRBV19 | ASNTDRGHGVNTEAF
TRBJ1-1 | TRBV30 | AWSNVGSEAF
TRBJ2-1 | TRBV4-1 | ASSLQYGESYNEQF
TRBJ2-7 | TRBV10-3 | AIRLGGSTYEQY
TRBJ2-7 | TRBV7-6 | ASSLAGDSPYEQY
TRBJ1-5 | TRBV11-2 | ASSPGQTKSQH
TRBJ2-3 | TRBV10-2 | ASSTREDTQY
TRBJ1-2 | TRBV2 | ASSEASPYGYT
TRBJ2-1 | TRBV5-5 | ASSLRGPDYNEQF
TRBJ2-3 | TRBV7-9 | ASSSPTGEHTDTQY
TRBJ1-3 | TRBV30 | AWTPGQGAGNTIY
TRBJ2-1 | TRBV15 | ATETSGSSYNEQF
TRBJ2-7 | TRBV25-1 | ASSEYGGIYEQY
TRBJ2-2 | TRBV7-6 | ASSQGTTGELF
TRBJ2-7 | TRBV27 | ASSLSGGEVTYEQY
TRBJ1-4 | TRBV15 | ATSRGGTDNEKLF
TRBJ2-2 | TRBV5-1 | ASSSRTGDSGELF
TRBJ2-1 | TRBV4-3 | ASSQVIGGTGEQF
TRBJ2-7 | TRBV28 | ASSWTGEQY
TRBJ2-7 | TRBV7-2 | ASSPSTSRYEQY
TRBJ1-5 | TRBV7-8 | ASSLGQGRSNQPQH
TRBJ2-1 | TRBV7-2 | ASSPGEASGGLYNEQF
TRBJ1-2 | TRBV6-5 | ASSYHPRDGYT
TRBJ2-7 | TRBV7-9 | ASSLDGTGGNNEQY
TRBJ2-7 | TRBV7-8 | ASSPTSGRVYEQY
TRBJ1-3 | TRBV30 | AWKWGGSGNTIY
TRBJ1-5 | TRBV19 | ASSHRASNQPQH
TRBJ2-7 | TRBV6-5 | ASSLGQGGYEQY
TRBJ1-4 | TRBV7-2 | ASSLVPDSPKLF
TRBJ1-1 | TRBV18 | ASSQDRNTEAF
TRBJ2-7 | TRBV13 | ASSLYTGEQY
TRBJ1-2 | TRBV28 | ASSLGRDYGYT
TRBJ1-3 | TRBV5-1 | ASSIALTGKNSGNTIY
TRBJ1-5 | TRBV2 | ASSYRDTLQPQH
TRBJ2-2 | TRBV5-6 | ASSLVRGNTGELF
TRBJ2-1 | TRBV9 | ASSAQGAGNEQF
TRBJ1-2 | TRBV7-9 | ASSLDSQFHGYT
TRBJ1-1 | TRBV7-2 | ASSFVAAGGFVGGTEAF
TRBJ2-7 | TRBV11-2 | ASSLARAGGFTYEQY
TRBJ2-7 | TRBV5-6 | ASSRGLPYEQY
TRBJ1-1 | TRBV30 | AWSVRGDTEAF
TRBJ1-5 | TRBV28 | ASSLRSTRQPQH
TRBJ1-3 | TRBV4-3 | ASSQDFPGSAGNTIY
- | TRBV20-1 | SAGEQY
TRBJ1-2 | TRBV5-1 | ASSLQGRVPHT
TRBJ2-7 | TRBV4-2 | ASSQVMASYEQY